The 21 T cell receptor beta chains in this list originate from one sample, sequenced in a study of early T cells in non-severe SARS-CoV-2 infection. From the 5' RACE reads, TCRdb called clonotypes with MiXCR, one entry per CDR3 protein. Altogether 75,000 to 100,000 distinct CDR3 sequences are present, over 12% being singletons, with the ten largest covering around 0.5%. Sequenced sample: whole blood. These receptors were obtained from an adult who was a healthcare worker with PCR-confirmed SARS-CoV-2 infection or an uninfected control (not recorded which).

V gene TRBV10-3 combines with J gene TRBJ2-3, with D uncertain. Trimming removed 5 bases at V and 5 bases at J, with 17 bases between. The CDR3 spans 15 residues. Germline-derived CDR1 and CDR2 are ENHRY and SYGVKD. CDR3 sequence: CAISTLRPLEDTQYF. The CDR3 nucleotides read TGTGCCATCAGTACACTAAGGCCTCTCGAAGATACGCAGTATTTT.

The sample holds many counts of this clonotype. V and J are TRBV3-1 and TRBJ2-4; D is perhaps TRBD1 (6 bases). The CDR3 is made up of 15 amino acids. The ends were cut back, 0 bases at V and 4 bases at J, with 10 bases in the middle. CDR1 and CDR2 from the germline V gene are LGHDT and YNNKEL (reference sequence). The CDR3 bases are TGTGCCAGCAGCCAAGATGTGACAGGAAAAAACATTCAGTACTTC. The encoded protein is CASSQDVTGKNIQYF. Complete variable domain (other parts from reference TRBV3-1 and TRBJ2-4): DTAVSQTPKYLVTQMGNDKSIKCEQNLGHDTMYWYKQDSKKFLKIMFSYNNKELIINETVPNRFSPKSPDKAHLNLHINSLELGDSAVYFCASSQDVTGKNIQYFGAGTRLSVL.

The V and J genes are TRBV5-1 and TRBJ2-1, with a tentative D call TRBD2 (5 bases). V shed 0 bases and J shed 2 bases, with 9 bases lying between them. There are 15 residues in the CDR3. Germline CDR1 SGHRS, CDR2 YFSETQ. Written as DNA, the CDR3 is TGCGCCAGCAGCTTGGCGGGGTTTACCTACAATGAGCAGTTCTTC. Translation: CASSLAGFTYNEQFF.

The chain combines TRBV29-1 with TRBJ2-2; 7 positions match TRBD2. V shed 4 bases and J 0 bases; nucleotides not matched to a gene: 2. The length of the CDR3 is 14 residues. Germline V lookup: CDR1 SQVTM, CDR2 ANQGSEA. This CDR3 is CSVAGGANTGELFF. CDR3 nucleotides: TGCAGCGTTGCTGGGGGGGCGAACACCGGGGAGCTGTTTTTT.

The chain recombines TRBV5-8 with TRBJ2-5, with D possibly TRBD1 on 6 matching bases. This CDR3 is 15 amino acids long. V lost 4 bases and J lost 4, with 17 bases in between. Germline V gene data show CDR1 as SGHTS and CDR2 as YDEGEE. The CDR3 DNA is TGTGCCAGCAGCCCGGGACCACAGGGTATAGAGACCCAGTACTTC. Protein: CASSPGPQGIETQYF.

The rearrangement uses TRBV28 and TRBJ2-1, with 8 bases matching TRBD2. This CDR3 is built from 13 residues. Per germline, CDR1 MDHEN and CDR2 SYDVKM. V lost 5 bases to trimming and J lost 7 bases; unmatched junction nucleotides: 4. CDR3 protein: CASSPGGRNEQFF. The CDR3 coding sequence is TGTGCCAGCAGTCCGGGGGGGCGGAATGAGCAGTTCTTC.

The chain uses TRBV20-1 and TRBJ2-3, with 12 bases matching TRBD2. The CDR3 has 16 amino acids. The ends lost 1 base at V and 0 bases at J; junction bases unmatched: 2. Germline V lookup: CDR1 DFQATT, CDR2 SNEGSKA (reference sequence). CDR3 protein: CSARGLAGASTDTQYF. For the CDR3, the DNA is TGCAGTGCTAGAGGACTAGCGGGGGCTAGCACAGATACGCAGTATTTT.

The chain is built from TRBV4-1 and TRBJ1-4; 8 bases align to TRBD1. CDR3 length equals 15 residues. Unmatched junction bases numbered 5, after V lost 4 bases and J lost 4 bases. CDR1 is MGHRA and CDR2 is YSYEKL in the germline V gene. CDR3 coding DNA: TGCGCCAGCAGCCTCAGGACAGGGCGTAATGAAAAACTGTTTTTT. As protein: CASSLRTGRNEKLFF.

This clonotype was seen more than once but under ten times. The chain links TRBV4-1 to TRBJ1-6, with a tentative D call TRBD1 (6 bases). The CDR3 runs 16 residues. V was clipped by 6 bases and J by 6 bases, with 18 bases between them. Germline CDR1 MGHRA, CDR2 YSYEKL. The CDR3 nucleotides are TGCGCCAGCAGACTAACGGACAGCCAGACTAATTCACCCCTCCACTTT. Translating gives CASRLTDSQTNSPLHF.

This sequence joins TRBV2 and TRBJ2-1; D might be TRBD2 (6 bases). This CDR3 contains 13 residues. Between the trimmed V and J ends, which lost 7 bases and 8 bases, there was a span of 15 bases. Germline CDR1 SNHLY, CDR2 FYNNEI. CDR3 nucleotide sequence: TGTGCCAGCAATACGGGACTGTACGATGAGCAGTTCTTC. The encoded protein is CASNTGLYDEQFF.

This clonotype was seen many times. The chain carries TRBV12-3 or TRBV12-4 and TRBJ1-5; D perhaps matches TRBD1 (5 bases). The CDR3 loop spans 15 amino acids. The V gene lost 4 bases and the J gene lost 2 bases, with 12 bases spanning the gap. In nucleotides, the CDR3 is TGTGCCAGCAGTTCAGGGCTAAGGGGCAATCAGCCCCAGCATTTT. The encoded protein is CASSSGLRGNQPQHF.

This clonotype was detected only a few times. The CDR3 coding sequence is TGTGCCAGCTTCCCCTTCCAGGGGGCGCGAGATACGCAGTATTTT. It yields the protein CASFPFQGARDTQYF. V usage is TRBV6-2 or TRBV6-3 and J usage is TRBJ2-3; 8 bases line up with TRBD1. The V segment lost 8 bases and the J segment 5 bases; nucleotides outside the gene matches: 12. Per the germline V gene, CDR1 is MNHEY and CDR2 is SVGEGT. The CDR3 loop spans 15 amino acids.

Only a few counts were recorded for this clonotype. The chain has TRBV12-3 or TRBV12-4 and TRBJ1-4; D not certain. CDR3 length equals 13 residues. Trimming cost V 3 bases and J 8 bases, with 10 bases left between them. For the CDR3, the DNA is TGTGCCAGCAGTTTGGTTATGAAGGAAAAACTGTTTTTT. Amino acids: CASSLVMKEKLFF.

The gene calls are TRBV24-1 and TRBJ1-1; 8 nucleotides align to TRBD1. The V gene end was trimmed by 5 bases and the J gene end by 4 bases; junction bases not matched to a gene: 8. The CDR3 consists of 15 residues. The germline gives CDR1 KGHDR, CDR2 SFDVKD. The CDR3 nucleotides are TGTGCCACCAGTGGAACCGCAGGGGGCATCACTGAAGCTTTCTTT. It translates to CATSGTAGGITEAFF.

The chain carries TRBV29-1 and TRBJ2-5, with D perhaps matching TRBD2 (6 bases). Germline values: CDR1 SQVTM, CDR2 ANQGSEA. This CDR3 contains 14 residues. V lost 4 bases, J lost 1 base, and 13 bases lay in between. CDR3 in DNA: TGCAGCGTTGTGACGGGAGCGCCCCAAGAGACCCAGTACTTC. Its protein is CSVVTGAPQETQYF. The whole variable domain, remainder taken from reference TRBV29-1 and TRBJ2-5, is SAVISQKPSRDICQRGTSLTIQCQVDSQVTMMFWYRQQPGQSLTLIATANQGSEATYESGFVIDKFPISRPNLTFSTLTVSNMSPEDSSIYLCSVVTGAPQETQYFGPGTRLLVL.

This clonotype was recorded at least ten times. This rearrangement joins TRBV10-3 to TRBJ1-1, with unresolved D. There are 12 residues in the CDR3. V gave up 9 bases and J gave up 2 bases, with 10 bases separating them. In germline, CDR1 is ENHRY, CDR2 SYGVKD. The CDR3 protein is CAIGNTNTEAFF. The CDR3 nucleotides read TGTGCCATTGGAAACACTAACACTGAAGCTTTCTTT.

This clonotype was seen a few times. The chain uses TRBV3-1 and TRBJ1-6; D is undetermined. CDR3 length: 14 amino acids. Trimming left V 1 base short and J 2 bases short, with 3 bases between. Germline CDR1 and CDR2: LGHDT and YNNKEL (reference sequence). The CDR3 DNA sequence: TGTGCCAGCAGCCAAGGGACCTATAATTCACCCCTCCACTTT. It encodes CASSQGTYNSPLHF.

V is TRBV28 and J is TRBJ1-1; no firm D call. The CDR3 spans 12 residues. Between the trimmed V and J ends, which lost 5 bases and 6 bases, there was a span of 10 bases. The V gene's germline CDR1 is MDHEN and CDR2 SYDVKM. The CDR3 loop is CASSGAFPEAFF. Here the CDR3 DNA reads TGTGCCAGCAGTGGTGCGTTCCCTGAAGCTTTCTTT.

The chain recombines TRBV29-1 with TRBJ2-5; 12 bases fit TRBD1. The trim removed 8 bases at V and 5 bases at J, leaving 21 bases unmatched. The length of the CDR3 is 18 residues. Germline assignment: CDR1 SQVTM and CDR2 ANQGSEA. The CDR3 reads CSSLLLGQGARGEETQYF. As DNA, the CDR3 is TGCAGCTCACTACTACTGGGACAGGGGGCGCGAGGGGAGGAGACCCAGTACTTC.

This clonotype was counted once. The genes are TRBV10-3 and TRBJ2-7; D remains unclear. The germline gives CDR1 ENHRY, CDR2 SYGVKD. V was pared by 0 bases and J by 3 bases, with 3 bases between. The CDR3 is 12 amino acids. The CDR3 bases are TGTGCCATCAGTGAGTCGGGCTACGAGCAGTACGTC. Its translation: CAISESGYEQYV.

The rearrangement joins TRBV6-6 to TRBJ1-5, with 9 bases lining up with TRBD1. Trimming cost V 6 bases and J 3 bases; bases outside gene matches: 9. Germline V CDR1 and CDR2: MNHNY, SVGAGI (reference sequence). The CDR3 has 16 residues. The CDR3 region has the DNA TGTGCCAGCAGAAAAAAGGGACAGGGCATCAATCAGCCCCAGCATTTT. Protein product: CASRKKGQGINQPQHF.